This is a list of T cell receptor beta chains from one sample in a study of CD8+ T cells in alopecia areata. The protocol was immunoSEQ multiplex PCR, while the TCRdb copy is restricted to in-frame clones and leaves out a portion. Among about 150,000 clones, 50% to 65% were seen once, and the ten largest hold roughly a fifth. Sequenced material: CD8+ T cells sorted from blood, taken at week 0. The source is a human donor with alopecia areata. CDR3s include the opening cysteine and the closing phenylalanine or tryptophan. A D gene is named only where the DNA matches it firmly. Not all rows give a size; the values are once, few, many and, for expanded clones, a class.

clone size: few; D gene: NA; J gene: TRBJ1-2; V gene: TRBV4-1; CDR3 DNA: TGCGCCAGCAGCCCAGGACCGGCTAACTATGGCTACACCTTC; CDR3 protein: CASSPGPANYGYTF
clone size: NA; D gene: NA; J gene: TRBJ2-6; V gene: TRBV7-9; CDR3 DNA: TGTGCCAGCAGCCCTTCTAGCTCTGGGGCCAACGTCCTGACTTTC; CDR3 protein: CASSPSSSGANVLTF
clone size: NA; D gene: NA; J gene: TRBJ2-1; V gene: TRBV7-3; CDR3 DNA: TGTGCCAGCAGCGACTACGAGGGGGAGCAGTTCTTC; CDR3 protein: CASSDYEGEQFF
clone size: NA; D gene: NA; J gene: TRBJ2-3; V gene: TRBV12-5; CDR3 DNA: TGTGCTAGTGGTGCCATACTAGCAGTGACAGATACGCAGTATTTT; CDR3 protein: CASGAILAVTDTQYF
clone size: NA; D gene: NA; J gene: TRBJ2-7; V gene: TRBV7-2; CDR3 DNA: TGTGCCAGCCGGGCCTCGGACCGAGGATACGAGCAGTACTTC; CDR3 protein: CASRASDRGYEQYF
clone size: NA; D gene: NA; J gene: TRBJ2-7; V gene: TRBV5-5; CDR3 DNA: TGTGCCAGCAGCTTCGGAAGTGGTGGCTACGAGCAGTACTTC; CDR3 protein: CASSFGSGGYEQYF
clone size: NA; D gene: NA; J gene: TRBJ1-1; V gene: TRBV7-8; CDR3 DNA: TGTGCCAGCAGCTCAGACTTAGGGCGGACTGAAGCTTTCTTT; CDR3 protein: CASSSDLGRTEAFF
clone size: few; D gene: NA; J gene: TRBJ2-2; V gene: TRBV29-1; CDR3 DNA: TGCAGCGTTGACTTCGAACCCACGAACACCGGGGAGCTGTTTTTT; CDR3 protein: CSVDFEPTNTGELFF
clone size: few; D gene: NA; J gene: TRBJ1-4; V gene: TRBV7-8; CDR3 DNA: TGTGCCAGCAGCTTATCAGGGGTTGGATTTGAAAAACTGTTTTTT; CDR3 protein: CASSLSGVGFEKLFF
clone size: NA; D gene: NA; J gene: TRBJ2-2; V gene: TRBV9; CDR3 DNA: TGTGCCAGCAGCGTCCTACAACGACCTGGGGAGCTGTTTTTT; CDR3 protein: CASSVLQRPGELFF
clone size: NA; D gene: TRBD1; J gene: TRBJ2-5; V gene: TRBV27; CDR3 DNA: TGTGCCAGCAGTTTACGGACAGGGAGGTACCAAGAGACCCAGTACTTC; CDR3 protein: CASSLRTGRYQETQYF
clone size: NA; D gene: TRBD2; J gene: TRBJ2-3; V gene: TRBV4-3; CDR3 DNA: TGCGCCAGCAGCCAAGGAGCGGGGGGGACAGATACGCAGTATTTT; CDR3 protein: CASSQGAGGTDTQYF
clone size: once; D gene: NA; J gene: TRBJ1-1; V gene: TRBV19; CDR3 DNA: TGTGCCAGTAGTATAGCCCCAACCATGAACACTGAAGCTTTCTTT; CDR3 protein: CASSIAPTMNTEAFF
clone size: NA; D gene: TRBD1; J gene: TRBJ2-5; V gene: TRBV5-6; CDR3 DNA: TGTGCCAGCACTAACAGGGGCTTCCAAGAGACCCAGTACTTC; CDR3 protein: CASTNRGFQETQYF
clone size: NA; D gene: NA; J gene: TRBJ2-3; V gene: TRBV29-1; CDR3 DNA: TGCAGCGCAACGTCGGACAGCTTCACAGATACGCAGTATTTT; CDR3 protein: CSATSDSFTDTQYF
clone size: once; D gene: NA; J gene: TRBJ2-4; V gene: TRBV4-3; CDR3 DNA: TGCGCCAGCAGCCAAGATAGGGCAGGGAAGAACATTCAGTACTTC; CDR3 protein: CASSQDRAGKNIQYF
clone size: NA; D gene: NA; J gene: TRBJ1-4; V gene: TRBV30; CDR3 DNA: TGTGCCTGGGACCGGGGAACTAATGAAAAACTGTTTTTT; CDR3 protein: CAWDRGTNEKLFF
clone size: NA; D gene: NA; J gene: TRBJ1-1; V gene: TRBV7-9; CDR3 DNA: TGTGCCAGTATACCCCTACCTGAAGCTTTCTTT; CDR3 protein: CASIPLPEAFF
clone size: few; D gene: NA; J gene: TRBJ2-3; V gene: TRBV4-3; CDR3 DNA: TGCGCCAGCAGCCAAGATCGTGGGACGCATGGGTATTTT; CDR3 protein: CASSQDRGTHGYF
clone size: few; D gene: NA; J gene: TRBJ2-1; V gene: TRBV14; CDR3 DNA: TGTGCCAGCAGCCAAGAACAGGGACTGTACAATGAGCAGTTCTTC; CDR3 protein: CASSQEQGLYNEQFF
clone size: NA; D gene: NA; J gene: TRBJ1-1; V gene: TRBV6-5; CDR3 DNA: TGTGCCAGCAGTTACTCGAACGGTAACACTGAAGCTTTCTTT; CDR3 protein: CASSYSNGNTEAFF
clone size: NA; D gene: NA; J gene: TRBJ2-1; V gene: TRBV25-1; CDR3 DNA: TGTGCCAGCAGTGGAGGGTACAATGAGCAGTTCTTC; CDR3 protein: CASSGGYNEQFF
clone size: NA; D gene: NA; J gene: TRBJ2-1; V gene: TRBV29-1; CDR3 DNA: TGCAGCGTTGTTGGGGGGACAGTTTCGAATGAGCAGTTCTTC; CDR3 protein: CSVVGGTVSNEQFF
clone size: NA; D gene: NA; J gene: TRBJ1-6; V gene: TRBV13; CDR3 DNA: TGTGCCAGCAGCGCAGACCAGGCAATTAATTCACCCCTCCACTTT; CDR3 protein: CASSADQAINSPLHF
clone size: NA; D gene: NA; J gene: TRBJ2-1; V gene: TRBV5-7; CDR3 DNA: TGTGCCAGCAGCCCCCAGGAGGGCAACTACAATGAGCAGTTCTTC; CDR3 protein: CASSPQEGNYNEQFF
clone size: once; D gene: TRBD2; J gene: TRBJ2-1; V gene: TRBV5-1; CDR3 DNA: TGCGCCAGCAGCTTGGTTCTAGCGGGGGGTCATGAGGAGCAGTTCTTC; CDR3 protein: CASSLVLAGGHEEQFF
clone size: NA; D gene: TRBD1; J gene: TRBJ1-2; V gene: TRBV30; CDR3 DNA: TGTGCCACCCGTGGACAGGGTAACTATGGCTACACCTTC; CDR3 protein: CATRGQGNYGYTF
clone size: NA; D gene: NA; J gene: TRBJ2-7; V gene: TRBV7-9; CDR3 DNA: TGTGCCAGCGGGACATCGACCTACGAGCAGTACTTC; CDR3 protein: CASGTSTYEQYF
clone size: NA; D gene: NA; J gene: TRBJ2-7; V gene: TRBV29-1; CDR3 DNA: TGCAGCGTCCGCACCGGACACTCCTACGAGCAGTACTTC; CDR3 protein: CSVRTGHSYEQYF
clone size: NA; D gene: NA; J gene: TRBJ2-2; V gene: TRBV30; CDR3 DNA: TGTGCCTGGAGTCTTGGGAGTTCGAACACCGGGGAGCTGTTTTTT; CDR3 protein: CAWSLGSSNTGELFF
clone size: NA; D gene: TRBD1; J gene: TRBJ2-7; V gene: TRBV30; CDR3 DNA: TGTGCCTGGAGTCGGACAGGGAGGTACTACGAGCAGTACTTC; CDR3 protein: CAWSRTGRYYEQYF
clone size: NA; D gene: NA; J gene: TRBJ1-6; V gene: TRBV30; CDR3 DNA: TGTGCCTGGACGGGCGGTGGAAGGGCCAATTCACCCCTCCACTTT; CDR3 protein: CAWTGGGRANSPLHF
clone size: NA; D gene: NA; J gene: TRBJ1-1; V gene: TRBV7-7; CDR3 DNA: TGTGCCAGCAGCCTTGGGAGGAACACTGAAGCTTTCTTT; CDR3 protein: CASSLGRNTEAFF
clone size: few; D gene: NA; J gene: TRBJ2-1; V gene: TRBV7-9; CDR3 DNA: TGTGCCAGCAGTACCGGGGGGCGCTCCTACAATGAGCAGTTCTTC; CDR3 protein: CASSTGGRSYNEQFF
clone size: NA; D gene: NA; J gene: TRBJ2-7; V gene: TRBV30; CDR3 DNA: TGTGCCTGGAGTCGGACAGCTACCTCCTACGAGCAGTACTTC; CDR3 protein: CAWSRTATSYEQYF